The 2 T cell receptor beta chains in this list originate from one sample, sequenced in a study of blood T cell repertoires in COVID-19. Sequenced by immunoSEQ multiplex PCR; TCRdb stores in-frame clones only, minus some. The sample records 250,000 to 350,000 clones, 75% to 90% being singletons. Sequencing was done on a sample of peripheral blood. The receptors derive from a man between 18 and 35 years old with active or convalescent COVID-19.

About this clone itself: Other nucleotide sequences from this sample produce the same CDR3. The V and J genes are TRBV18 and TRBJ2-7; 7 nucleotides line up with TRBD2. Germline assignment: CDR1 KGHSH and CDR2 LQKENI. The CDR3 runs to 13 residues. J gave up 3 bases and V 2 bases, and 1 base lay outside the gene matches. CDR3 amino acids: CASSPAGDYEQYF. CDR3 DNA sequence: TGTGCCAGCTCACCAGCGGGGGACTACGAGCAGTACTTC.

Here the CDR3 reads CASSFVGGVLNEQFF. DNA of the CDR3: TGTGCCAGCAGCTTCGTGGGGGGGGTCCTTAATGAGCAGTTCTTC. The rearrangement uses TRBV7-2 and TRBJ2-1; 7 nucleotides align to TRBD2. V trimming: 3 bases; J trimming: 7 bases; junction bases outside the gene matches: 9. Germline CDR1 reads SGHTA; CDR2 reads FQGNSA. The CDR3 has 15 amino acids.